Below, 30 T cell receptor beta chains from the same sample are listed, as sequenced in a study of shared clonotypes between healthy human individuals. Naive CD8 cells were CD45RO-negative, positively selected for CCR7, excluding terminally differentiated effector memory CD45RA+ cells. Libraries were prepared by immunoSEQ multiplex PCR; TCRdb keeps only in-frame clonotypes and omits some of them. This table holds around 2,000,000 clones, roughly 94% found once. The sample consisted of naive CD8+ T cells sorted from blood. These receptors were obtained from a man between 18 and 35 years old in good health.

The J gene is TRBJ2-2, the V gene TRBV6-5; no firm D call. V was shortened by 0 bases and J by 5 bases, with 10 bases between the two germline ends. Germline loops: CDR1 MNHEY, CDR2 SVGAGI. There are 15 residues in the CDR3. CDR3 amino acids: CASSYSPGSTGELFF. The CDR3 coding sequence is TGTGCCAGCAGTTACTCGCCAGGATCAACCGGGGAGCTGTTTTTT.

This chain uses TRBV2 with TRBJ2-1; 13 bases align to TRBD2. CDR1 is SNHLY, CDR2 FYNNEI, per germline. V shed 7 bases and J 7 bases; nucleotides not matched to a gene: 4. The CDR3 loop spans 14 amino acids. The CDR3 coding sequence is TGTGCCAGCAATGGACTAGCGGGAGCGAATGAGCAGTTCTTC. Protein sequence: CASNGLAGANEQFF.

The chain couples TRBV19 to TRBJ1-5, with 7 bases fitting TRBD1. The germline V gene encodes CDR1 LNHDA and CDR2 SQIVND (reference sequence). This CDR3 comprises 17 residues. Trimming took 0 bases from V and 1 from J; bases not matched to a gene: 6. The CDR3 DNA sequence: TGTGCCAGTAGTATAGATCGGCAGGGGGGCAGCAATCAGCCCCAGCATTTT. This translates into CASSIDRQGGSNQPQHF.

This chain uses TRBV28 with TRBJ1-1, with D unresolved. CDR3 size: 15 residues. CDR1 and CDR2 (germline): MDHEN, SYDVKM. Trimming stripped 6 bases from V and 2 bases from J, with 16 bases between. The CDR3 DNA is TGTGCCAGCAGCTCCCACTACGTGGGTAACACTGAAGCTTTCTTT. This sequence encodes CASSSHYVGNTEAFF. Drawing the rest from reference TRBV28 and TRBJ1-1, the complete variable domain is DVKVTQSSRYLVKRTGEKVFLECVQDMDHENMFWYRQDPGLGLRLIYFSYDVKMKEKGDIPEGYSVSREKKERFSLILESASTNQTSMYLCASSSHYVGNTEAFFGQGTRLTVV.

This clone was detected a few times. The same CDR3 can be traced to other DNA sequences in this sample. The rearrangement joins TRBV5-4 to TRBJ2-7; D call uncertain. V lost 0 bases and J 2 bases, leaving 6 bases between the germline ends. CDR3 length equals 13 residues. Germline assignment: CDR1 SGHNT and CDR2 YYREEE (reference sequence). The CDR3 DNA reads as TGTGCCAGCAGCTTGGCCGGCACCTACGAGCAGTACTTC. It encodes CASSLAGTYEQYF.

There are a few counts of this clone. The same CDR3 also results from other DNA sequences found in this sample. The V gene is TRBV27, the J gene TRBJ2-7; maybe TRBD2 (5 bases). Per germline, CDR1 MNHEY and CDR2 SMNVEV (reference sequence). V lost 4 bases to trimming and J lost 3 bases, with 10 bases between them. This CDR3 region has 13 residues. The CDR3 DNA is TGTGCCAGCAGTTCACTAGGAAGCTACGAGCAGTACTTC. Its protein product is CASSSLGSYEQYF.

The chain links TRBV28 to TRBJ2-2; D uncertain. The germline V gene encodes CDR1 MDHEN and CDR2 SYDVKM. This CDR3 is built from 16 residues. The V gene lost 5 bases and the J gene lost 4 bases, with 17 bases spanning the gap. As DNA, the CDR3 is TGTGCCAGCAGTATGGCAGGTAGCCTAGTCACCGGGGAGCTGTTTTTT. It is translated as CASSMAGSLVTGELFF.

The count of this clone is one. The V gene is TRBV19, the J gene TRBJ1-6; possibly TRBD1 for D (6 bases). CDR1 LNHDA and CDR2 SQIVND come from the germline V gene (reference sequence). The CDR3 has 14 amino acids. The V and J ends lost 6 bases and 8 bases respectively, with 14 bases between them. CDR3: CASREDSLHSPLHF. The CDR3 DNA follows: TGTGCCAGTAGAGAGGACAGCCTGCATTCACCCCTCCACTTT.

The chain recombines TRBV27 with TRBJ1-4; weak D call: TRBD1 (5 bases). CDR1 is MNHEY, CDR2 SMNVEV, per germline (reference sequence). The CDR3 runs to 15 residues. V was shortened by 7 bases and J by 0 bases, with 12 bases between the two germline ends. DNA for the CDR3: TGTGCCAGCATTAAAACAGGCGCAACTAATGAAAAACTGTTTTTT. It specifies CASIKTGATNEKLFF. Supplemented by reference TRBV27 and TRBJ1-4, the full variable domain reads EAQVTQNPRYLITVTGKKLTVTCSQNMNHEYMSWYRQDPGLGLRQIYYSMNVEVTDKGDVPEGYKVSRKEKRNFPLILESPSPNQTSLYFCASIKTGATNEKLFFGSGTQLSVL.

The CDR3 loop reads CALTSGQETQYF. In DNA, the CDR3 is TGTGCTTTGACTAGCGGGCAAGAGACCCAGTACTTC. This chain joins TRBV7-7 and TRBJ2-5; 10 nucleotides agree with TRBD2. Germline CDR1 and CDR2: SSHAT and FNYEAQ (reference sequence). The CDR3 sequence is 12 residues long.

This chain connects TRBV15 to TRBJ2-1; D perhaps matches TRBD2 (5 bases). This CDR3 is 14 amino acids long. Looked up from germline, CDR1 is LNHNV and CDR2 is YYDKDF (reference sequence). V was pared by 4 bases and J by 7 bases, with 14 bases between. CDR3 protein: CATSTGSSFNEQFF. The CDR3 DNA sequence: TGTGCCACCAGCACGGGGTCCTCCTTTAATGAGCAGTTCTTC.

The V and J genes are TRBV7-9 and TRBJ2-7; D ambiguous. Germline V lookup: CDR1 SEHNR, CDR2 FQNEAQ (reference sequence). CDR3 length: 16 residues. Trimming took off 4 bases at V and 4 bases at J, with 20 bases between the two ends. In nucleotides, the CDR3 is TGTGCCAGCAGCTCTACCTCCGGTCTTCCCAGTTACGAGCAGTACTTC. It is translated as CASSSTSGLPSYEQYF.

J is TRBJ2-7 and V is TRBV6-1, with D possibly being TRBD1 or TRBD2 (7 bases each). The CDR3 has 16 amino acids. CDR1 is MNHNS, CDR2 SASEGT, per germline. The V end lost 2 bases, the J end lost 3 bases, and 17 bases lay between the germline ends. The CDR3 bases are TGTGCCAGCAGTGAATGGGGGGGGACAGCCAGCTACGAGCAGTACTTC. Translating gives CASSEWGGTASYEQYF.

The J gene is TRBJ2-2, the V gene TRBV27; D is possibly TRBD1 (6 bases). Trimming stripped 8 bases from V and 8 bases from J, with 18 bases between. CDR1 is MNHEY, CDR2 SMNVEV, per germline (reference sequence). CDR3 length: 14 residues. The CDR3 protein is CASAPTGIRGELFF. The CDR3 coding sequence is TGTGCCAGCGCCCCGACAGGCATAAGAGGGGAGCTGTTTTTT.

The CDR3 reads CASASMGLAYEQYF. CDR3 DNA: TGTGCCAGCGCCTCAATGGGACTAGCCTACGAGCAGTACTTC. The chain uses TRBV7-9 and TRBJ2-7; 8 positions agree with TRBD2. V trimming: 8 bases; J trimming: 2 bases; junction bases outside the gene matches: 8. The germline V gene encodes CDR1 SEHNR and CDR2 FQNEAQ (reference sequence). The CDR3 contains 14 residues.

V usage is TRBV27 and J usage is TRBJ2-7, with D possibly being TRBD1 or TRBD2 (5 bases each). Germline CDR1 reads MNHEY; CDR2 reads SMNVEV (reference sequence). The V gene lost 4 bases and the J gene lost 3 bases, with 13 bases spanning the gap. This CDR3 is built from 14 residues. The CDR3 nucleotides are TGTGCCAGCAGTTCCACAGGCCGGGGCTACGAGCAGTACTTC. This sequence encodes CASSSTGRGYEQYF.

J is TRBJ2-3 and V is TRBV11-1, with TRBD2 matching 8 bases. CDR3 length: 14 amino acids. Germline lookup yields CDR1 SGHAT and CDR2 FQDESV (reference sequence). Germline trimming cut 2 bases from V and 5 bases from J; bases unmatched to any gene: 3. The CDR3 loop reads CASSLPGGVDTQYF. CDR3 nucleotide sequence: TGTGCCAGCAGCTTACCGGGGGGGGTAGATACGCAGTATTTT.

Notes on this clone: The identical CDR3 is also encoded by other nucleotide sequences in the sample. The genes are TRBV30 and TRBJ2-6; D remains unclear. The germline V and J ends were trimmed by 0 bases and 4 bases, with 7 bases remaining between them. Germline values: CDR1 GTSNPN, CDR2 SVGIG (reference sequence). The length of the CDR3 is 14 residues. The chain's CDR3 is CAWSVGSGANVLTF. The CDR3 nucleotides read TGTGCCTGGAGTGTTGGGTCCGGGGCCAACGTCCTGACTTTC.

This chain uses TRBV7-8 with TRBJ1-2; no clear D. Trimming removed 1 base from V and 6 bases from J, with 9 bases in between. Germline CDR1 reads SGHVS; CDR2 reads FQNEAQ. The length of the CDR3 is 13 residues. As DNA, the CDR3 is TGTGCCAGCAGCTTAGGTCGGCTTGATGGCTACACCTTC. Its translation: CASSLGRLDGYTF.

This sequence joins TRBV13 and TRBJ2-1; D not resolved. This CDR3 is built from 15 residues. Germline CDR1 reads PRHDT; CDR2 reads FYEKMQ (reference sequence). With 4 bases removed from V and 4 bases from J, the gap between germline ends came to 14 bases. CDR3 DNA sequence: TGTGCCAGCAGCTCCGTAGCCTACTCGTACAATGAGCAGTTCTTC. It yields the protein CASSSVAYSYNEQFF.

About this clone: This sample also contains other DNA sequences that code for the same CDR3. The chain employs TRBV21-1 and TRBJ1-5. TRBV21-1 is given as a pseudogene. The CDR3 is made up of 14 amino acids. CDR3 protein: CASSKAGSNQPQHF. For the CDR3, the DNA is TGTGCCAGCAGCAAAGCAGGGAGCAATCAGCCCCAGCATTTT.

The chain employs TRBV5-6 and TRBJ1-2; 8 bases fit TRBD1. The CDR3 sequence is 15 residues long. Losses at the gene ends were 4 bases for V and 4 bases for J; bases not matched to a gene: 9. The germline gives CDR1 SGHDT, CDR2 YYEEEE. The CDR3 sequence is CASSPPAGGSYGYTF. The CDR3 nucleotides are TGTGCCAGCAGCCCACCCGCAGGGGGCTCCTATGGCTACACCTTC.

Worth noting for this clone: The sample has other DNA sequences that encode this CDR3 too. The chain combines TRBV7-9 with TRBJ1-5; TRBD1 is a possible D gene (5 bases). Trimming cost V 6 bases and J 4 bases, with 13 bases left between them. The germline gives CDR1 SEHNR, CDR2 FQNEAQ (reference sequence). This CDR3 region has 14 residues. This CDR3 reads CASSFPGENQPQHF. CDR3 DNA: TGTGCCAGCAGTTTCCCGGGGGAAAATCAGCCCCAGCATTTT.

The V and J genes are TRBV19 and TRBJ1-2; D not resolved. Germline V CDR1 and CDR2: LNHDA, SQIVND (reference sequence). The CDR3 runs 14 residues. The germline V and J ends were trimmed by 5 bases and 4 bases, with 14 bases remaining between them. This chain's CDR3 is CASSPGSTSYGYTF. In nucleotides, the CDR3 is TGTGCCAGTAGTCCGGGGAGTACTAGCTATGGCTACACCTTC.

DNA for the CDR3: TGTGCCAGCAGGAGGTCGTCAGGGGGCAATCAGCCCCAGCATTTT. Translating gives CASRRSSGGNQPQHF. The rearrangement uses TRBV6-5 and TRBJ1-5, with a tentative D call TRBD1 (6 bases). CDR3 size: 15 residues. Germline loops: CDR1 MNHEY, CDR2 SVGAGI. V lost 6 bases to trimming and J lost 2 bases, with 14 bases between them.

In DNA form, the CDR3 reads TGTGCCAGCAGCCCTGGACAGGGGAGGTACGAGCAGTACTTC. Protein: CASSPGQGRYEQYF. The chain has TRBV5-4 and TRBJ2-7; 9 bases agree with TRBD1. Germline CDR1 SGHNT, CDR2 YYREEE (reference sequence). The CDR3 contains 14 residues. Trimming at V came to 4 bases and at J to 4 bases, leaving 6 bases not matched to a gene.

A word on this clone: At one boundary the junction diverges from the germline segment, which might be a read error. The rearrangement uses TRBV7-7 and TRBJ2-3, with D maybe TRBD1 (5 bases). Germline V gene sequence: CDR1 SSHAT, CDR2 FNYEAQ (reference sequence). The CDR3 runs 14 residues. The CDR3 sequence: CASSFSIGADTQYF. In DNA, the CDR3 is TGTGCTAGCAGCTTTTCTATAGGGGCAGATACGCAGTATTTT.

The chain links TRBV2 to TRBJ2-7; 8 bases are a match to TRBD1. Trimming took 7 bases from V and 0 from J; bases not matched to a gene: 20. Looked up from germline, CDR1 is SNHLY and CDR2 is FYNNEI. CDR3 length: 19 residues. CDR3 sequence reads: CASTPWGQEDLTDSYEQYF. The CDR3 DNA sequence: TGTGCCAGCACCCCCTGGGGACAGGAGGACCTAACGGACTCCTACGAGCAGTACTTC.

The chain links TRBV5-6 to TRBJ2-1; 8 nucleotides match TRBD2. There are 15 residues in the CDR3. V lost 1 base and J lost 8; bases outside the gene matches: 8. The V gene's germline CDR1 is SGHDT and CDR2 YYEEEE. CDR3 residues: CASSLPILGGDEQFF. The CDR3 DNA is TGTGCCAGCAGCTTGCCGATTCTCGGGGGGGATGAGCAGTTCTTC.

This rearrangement joins TRBV5-1 to TRBJ2-3; D not resolved. The germline V gene encodes CDR1 SGHRS and CDR2 YFSETQ. Trimming removed 4 bases from V and 5 bases from J, with 11 bases in between. The CDR3 totals 13 residues. The CDR3: CASSPPVEDTQYF. The DNA of the CDR3 is TGCGCCAGCAGCCCTCCAGTAGAAGATACGCAGTATTTT. Using reference TRBV5-1 and TRBJ2-3 for the parts outside the CDR3, the full variable domain is KAGVTQTPRYLIKTRGQQVTLSCSPISGHRSVSWYQQTPGQGLQFLFEYFSETQRNKGNFPGRFSGRQFSNSRSEMNVSTLELGDSALYLCASSPPVEDTQYFGPGTRLTVL.